A selection of T cell receptor beta chains follows, all from one sample in a study of shared clonotypes between healthy human individuals. Sequenced by immunoSEQ multiplex PCR; TCRdb stores in-frame clones only, minus some. This repertoire shows some 2,500,000 clones, approximately 90% found once; its top ten account for approximately 0.41%. Sequencing used naive CD4+ T cells from PBMCs. The origin of the receptors is a man younger than 35 in good health. Some clones in this sample may be carry-over from other donors' samples. Each CDR3 is given with its conserved first and last residue. A D gene is named only where the DNA matches it firmly. Part of the rows lack a size; the others show once, few, many or a class for expanded clones.

D | size | J | V | CDR3 | DNA
. | . | TRBJ2-1 | TRBV5-1 | CASSPQLSSYNEQFF | TGCGCCAGCAGCCCCCAGTTAAGCTCCTACAATGAGCAGTTCTTC
TRBD2 | . | TRBJ2-1 | TRBV6-1 | CASSASGGIYNEQFF | TGTGCCAGCAGTGCTAGCGGAGGTATTTACAATGAGCAGTTCTTC
. | once | TRBJ2-2 | TRBV5-1 | CASSLLGIRHTGELFF | TGCGCCAGCAGCTTGTTGGGGATTCGGCACACCGGGGAGCTGTTTTTT
. | . | TRBJ2-1 | TRBV12-5 | CASGLTLPGTEQFF | TGTGCTAGTGGTTTAACATTACCAGGGACTGAGCAGTTCTTC
TRBD1 | . | TRBJ1-1 | TRBV2 | CASSSGQGTSEAFF | TGTGCCAGCAGTTCCGGACAGGGCACGAGTGAAGCTTTCTTT
. | . | TRBJ2-1 | TRBV9 | CASSATEPSNEQFF | TGTGCCAGCAGCGCGACAGAACCGAGCAATGAGCAGTTCTTC
. | . | TRBJ2-6 | TRBV7-3 | CASSSPDKSAPGANVLTF | TGTGCCAGCAGCTCCCCCGATAAGTCGGCCCCTGGGGCCAACGTCCTGACTTTC
. | . | TRBJ1-1 | TRBV10-3 | CAIRGTNTEAFF | TGTGCCATCAGGGGCACGAACACTGAAGCTTTCTTT
TRBD2 | . | TRBJ2-1 | TRBV19 | CASSIWASGSEQFF | TGTGCCAGTAGTATCTGGGCTAGCGGGAGTGAGCAGTTCTTC
. | . | TRBJ2-7 | TRBV30 | CASRTHPSYEQYF | TGTGCCTCCAGGACACATCCCTCCTACGAGCAGTACTTC
. | . | TRBJ1-5 | TRBV15 | CATSRDVVQVAPNQPQHF | TGTGCCACCAGCAGAGATGTCGTACAGGTCGCCCCTAATCAGCCCCAGCATTTT
TRBD2 | once | TRBJ2-2 | TRBV18 | CASSPYAGVNTGELFF | TGTGCCAGCTCACCTTATGCGGGAGTAAACACCGGGGAGCTGTTTTTT
. | . | TRBJ1-3 | TRBV5-1 | CASSLSSSGNTIYF | TGCGCCAGCAGCTTGTCTTCCTCTGGAAACACCATATATTTT
. | . | TRBJ2-1 | TRBV5-6 | CASSLGANYNEQFF | TGTGCCAGCAGCTTGGGGGCGAACTACAATGAGCAGTTCTTC
. | once | TRBJ2-7 | TRBV11-2 | CASSLGTAKGEQYF | TGTGCCAGCAGCCTCGGGACCGCAAAGGGCGAGCAGTACTTC
TRBD1 | . | TRBJ2-4 | TRBV7-9 | CASSFTGADIRYF | TGTGCCAGCAGCTTTACAGGGGCGGACATTCGGTACTTC
. | . | TRBJ1-3 | TRBV19 | CASTTLGSSGNTIYF | TGTGCCAGTACCACTCTAGGTTCCTCTGGAAACACCATATATTTT
. | . | TRBJ2-5 | TRBV27 | CASSPLRFRETQYF | TGTGCCAGCAGTCCCCTGAGGTTCAGGGAGACCCAGTACTTC
. | once | TRBJ1-5 | TRBV7-2 | CASSGPNQPQHF | TGTGCCAGCAGCGGCCCCAATCAGCCCCAGCATTTT
. | . | TRBJ1-2 | TRBV28 | CASSFRGNYGYTF | TGTGCCAGCAGTTTTCGGGGTAACTATGGCTACACCTTC
TRBD1 | . | TRBJ2-5 | TRBV2 | CASMRGTGGETQYF | TGTGCCAGCATGAGGGGGACAGGCGGGGAGACCCAGTACTTC
. | . | TRBJ2-5 | TRBV5-6 | CASSPHYGSPGETQYF | TGTGCCAGCAGCCCGCATTACGGTAGTCCTGGGGAGACCCAGTACTTC
. | . | TRBJ2-7 | TRBV10-3 | CAIRRDLNNEQYF | TGTGCCATCAGGCGGGACTTAAATAACGAGCAGTACTTC
TRBD1 | . | TRBJ1-2 | TRBV30 | CAWSGTGSYGYTF | TGTGCCTGGAGTGGGACAGGGAGCTATGGCTACACCTTC
. | . | TRBJ2-7 | TRBV27 | CASSQRTGPVWNEQYF | TGTGCCAGCAGCCAAAGAACTGGACCAGTCTGGAACGAGCAGTACTTC
. | . | TRBJ2-1 | TRBV28 | CATLRLTPYEQFF | TGTGCCACCCTCAGGCTGACCCCGTATGAGCAGTTCTTC
. | . | TRBJ1-4 | TRBV29-1 | CSVSQGHPSSPDGKLFF | TGCAGCGTCTCACAGGGACACCCGTCTAGCCCAGACGGAAAACTGTTTTTT